This TCR beta chain derives from a study of blood T cell repertoires in COVID-19 (TCRdb year 2020). Concerning the study at large: Samples covering the acute and convalescent phases of COVID-19 were provided by collaborators in the United States, Italy and Spain. The material from the prospective study consisted of cDNA or gDNA derived from T cells, B-cell-depleted T cells, or PBMCs. The repertoires were released in a freely available public database meant as a resource for research on the immune response to SARS-CoV-2. Samples were obtained from the ongoing ImmuneRACE study (first 160 participants) and from 1,200 or so subjects provided by 6 global collaborators. Where available, HLA class I and class II types were obtained from metadata supplied by the sample provider rather than from assay-based typing. Sample metadata almost always included a de-identified subject ID, COVID-19 status, age in years and sex. Deeply sampled blood TCRbeta repertoires from subjects exposed to, actively infected with, or recovered from COVID-19 were included in the dataset. Points the paper makes about the study in general: Clinical and demographic metadata were provided uncurated, with the amount varying by source and participant.

Per the germline V gene, KGHSH is the CDR1 and LQKENI is the CDR2. The CDR3 numbers 15 residues from cysteine through phenylalanine. Here the CDR3 DNA is all that survives: 45 bases in frame from base 1. V drops 4 bases and J drops 0 bases, leaving 10 bases in between. Whole blood was collected in K2EDTA tubes by collaborating institutions according to the institutions' own protocols. Collaborator samples were shipped for TCRbeta analysis as frozen whole blood, isolated PBMCs, or DNA extracted from either sample type. As to this clone: Its antigen is not yet known. Per-nucleotide qualities are absent, and no much larger clonotype sits a single base away.

TCRbeta CDR3 regions were amplified from genomic DNA by means of the immunoSEQ Assay, a bias-controlled multiplex PCR. Per the source publication's procedure: The number of nucleated cells in each sample was estimated from the amplification of reference gene primers within the assay. Sequence reads were collapsed and filtered to measure the absolute abundance of every unique TCRbeta CDR3 rearrangement. For each sample, productive Simpson clonality was calculated as the square root of Simpson's diversity index over productive rearrangements. This immuneACCESS table, as held by TCRdb, lists in-frame sequences with V and J called but not all clones. Of the missing ones, under half trace to an unresolved V gene in checked studies; the others have no known cause. V and J calls and clone size are given by that table; D and trimming were obtained from the DNA. In all, the sample holds 110,000 or so clones, and about 85% of those were seen once. The ten largest clones take up 3% to 4% of the sample.

The sequence joins TRBV18 to TRBJ2-1, with a weak D call of TRBD2 (6 bases match). Source material: peripheral blood. This TCR was sampled from a man aged 35 to 55 with acute or convalescent COVID-19. The CDR3 region has the sequence CASSRTTSSYNEQFF. The DNA is TGTGCCAGCTCACGGACTACTTCCTCCTACAATGAGCAGTTCTTC.